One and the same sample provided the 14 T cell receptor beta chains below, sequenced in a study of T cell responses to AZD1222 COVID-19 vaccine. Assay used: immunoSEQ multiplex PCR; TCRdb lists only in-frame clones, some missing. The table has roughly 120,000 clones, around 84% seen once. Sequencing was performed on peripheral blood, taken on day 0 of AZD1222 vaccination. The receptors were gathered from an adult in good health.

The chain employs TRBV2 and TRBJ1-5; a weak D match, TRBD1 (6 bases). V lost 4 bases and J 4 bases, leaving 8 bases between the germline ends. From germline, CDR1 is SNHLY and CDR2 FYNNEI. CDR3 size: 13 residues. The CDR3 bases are TGTGCCAGCAGTGGTACAGGGAATCAGCCCCAGCATTTT. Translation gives CASSGTGNQPQHF.

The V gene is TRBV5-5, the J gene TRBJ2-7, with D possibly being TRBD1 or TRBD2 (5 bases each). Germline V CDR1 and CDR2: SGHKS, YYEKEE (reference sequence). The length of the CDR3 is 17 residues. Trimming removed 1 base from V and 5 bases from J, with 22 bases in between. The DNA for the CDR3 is TGTGCCAGCAGCTTGAGGTGGCCGGACGGGGCGATGGACGAGCAGTACTTC. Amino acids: CASSLRWPDGAMDEQYF.

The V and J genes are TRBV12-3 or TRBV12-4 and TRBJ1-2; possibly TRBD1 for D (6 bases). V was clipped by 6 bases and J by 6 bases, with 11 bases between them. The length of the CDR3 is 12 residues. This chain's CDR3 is CASSRRTDGYTF. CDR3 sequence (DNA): TGTGCCAGCAGCCGACGGACAGATGGCTACACCTTC.

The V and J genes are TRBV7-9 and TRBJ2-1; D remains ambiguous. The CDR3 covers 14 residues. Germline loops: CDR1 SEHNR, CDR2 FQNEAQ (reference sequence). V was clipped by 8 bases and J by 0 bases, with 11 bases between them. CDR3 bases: TGTGCCAGCTACGCGAAGAGCTCCTACAATGAGCAGTTCTTC. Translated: CASYAKSSYNEQFF.

The CDR3 DNA is TGTGCCAGCAGTGGCCCCACCCGCACAGGGATTAACTATGGCTACACCTTC. This gives the protein CASSGPTRTGINYGYTF. The chain couples TRBV6-4 to TRBJ1-2; maybe TRBD1 (6 bases). Germline loops: CDR1 MRHNA, CDR2 SNTAGT. Trimming removed 4 bases at V and 1 base at J, with 19 bases between. There are 17 residues in the CDR3.

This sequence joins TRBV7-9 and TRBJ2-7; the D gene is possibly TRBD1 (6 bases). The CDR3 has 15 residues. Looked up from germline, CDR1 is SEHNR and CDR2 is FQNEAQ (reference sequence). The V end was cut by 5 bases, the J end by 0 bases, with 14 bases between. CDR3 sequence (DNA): TGTGCCAGCAGCCCGACCCAGGGGCCCTCCTACGAGCAGTACTTC. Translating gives CASSPTQGPSYEQYF.

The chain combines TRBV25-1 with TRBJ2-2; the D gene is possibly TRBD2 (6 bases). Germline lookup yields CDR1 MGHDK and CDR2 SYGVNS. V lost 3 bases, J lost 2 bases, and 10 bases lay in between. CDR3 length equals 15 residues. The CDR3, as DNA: TGTGCCAGCAGTGACCCCGGGACTAACACCGGGGAGCTGTTTTTT. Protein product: CASSDPGTNTGELFF.

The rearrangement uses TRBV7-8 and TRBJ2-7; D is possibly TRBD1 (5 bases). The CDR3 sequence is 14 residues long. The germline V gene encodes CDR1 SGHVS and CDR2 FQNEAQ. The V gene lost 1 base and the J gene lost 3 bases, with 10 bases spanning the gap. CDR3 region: CASSLGSQGYEQYF. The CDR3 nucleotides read TGTGCCAGCAGCTTAGGAAGCCAGGGCTACGAGCAGTACTTC. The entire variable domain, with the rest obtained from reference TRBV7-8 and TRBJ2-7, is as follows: GAGVSQSPRYKVAKRGQDVALRCDPISGHVSLFWYQQALGQGPEFLTYFQNEAQLDKSGLPSDRFFAERPEGSVSTLKIQRTQQEDSAVYLCASSLGSQGYEQYFGPGTRLTVT.

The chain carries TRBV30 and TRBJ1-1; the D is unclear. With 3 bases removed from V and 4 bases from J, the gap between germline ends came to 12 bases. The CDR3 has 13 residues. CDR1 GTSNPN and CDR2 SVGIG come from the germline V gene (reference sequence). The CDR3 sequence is CAWRAGRATEAFF. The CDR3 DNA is TGTGCCTGGAGGGCCGGGAGGGCCACTGAAGCTTTCTTT. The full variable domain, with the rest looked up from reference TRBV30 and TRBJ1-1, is SQTIHQWPATLVQPVGSPLSLECTVEGTSNPNLYWYRQAAGRGLQLLFYSVGIGQISSEVPQNLSASRPQDRQFILSSKKLLLSDSGFYLCAWRAGRATEAFFGQGTRLTVV.

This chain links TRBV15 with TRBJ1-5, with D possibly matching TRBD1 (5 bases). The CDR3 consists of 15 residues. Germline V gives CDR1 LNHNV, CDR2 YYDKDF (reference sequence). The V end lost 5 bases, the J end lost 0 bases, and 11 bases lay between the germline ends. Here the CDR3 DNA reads TGTGCCACCAGCCTGACAGCGAATAGCAATCAGCCCCAGCATTTT. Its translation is CATSLTANSNQPQHF.

For the CDR3, the DNA is TGTGCCAGCAGAGCCTCGGGGGTCTCTGGAAACACCATATATTTT. It is translated as CASRASGVSGNTIYF. The rearrangement joins TRBV27 to TRBJ1-3; D perhaps matches TRBD1 (5 bases). The CDR3 has 15 amino acids. CDR1 and CDR2 (germline): MNHEY, SMNVEV (reference sequence). The V and J ends lost 6 bases and 0 bases respectively, with 12 bases between them.

The CDR3 loop is CATSRPLNTEAFF. The CDR3 region has the DNA TGTGCCACCAGCAGGCCACTGAACACTGAAGCTTTCTTT. V is TRBV15 and J is TRBJ1-1; D gene ambiguous. The CDR3 has 13 amino acids. The germline V and J ends were trimmed by 3 bases and 0 bases, with 5 bases remaining between them. Germline V lookup: CDR1 LNHNV, CDR2 YYDKDF (reference sequence).

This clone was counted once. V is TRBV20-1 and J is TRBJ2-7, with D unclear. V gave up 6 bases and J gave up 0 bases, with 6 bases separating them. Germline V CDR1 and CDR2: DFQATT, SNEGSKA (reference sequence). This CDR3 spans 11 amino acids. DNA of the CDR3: TGCAGTGCGGGCCGCTCCTACGAGCAGTACTTC. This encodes CSAGRSYEQYF.

For the CDR3, the DNA is TGTGCCAGCGTGGGACAGAATGGGGGTGGCTACACCTTC. Translation gives CASVGQNGGGYTF. The chain combines TRBV25-1 with TRBJ1-2; 7 bases fit TRBD1. The CDR3 contains 13 residues. Trimming cost V 8 bases and J 7 bases; bases outside gene matches: 10. The germline V gene has CDR1 MGHDK and CDR2 SYGVNS.